The TCR beta chain under discussion was sequenced for a study of a mutant IDH1 vaccine in newly diagnosed glioma. Turning to the study itself: Before enrollment, patients got radiotherapy alone, temozolomide alone, or mostly the combination. Study-level findings and limits: Alterations occurring in top peripheral T cell clonotypes seemed unrelated to pseudoprogression.

The CDR3 contains 14 residues. V was shortened by 6 bases and J by 5 bases, with 17 bases between the two germline ends. Germline V CDR1 and CDR2: SQVTM, ANQGSEA. This clone was seen just once. Its antigen is not known. The time point is: week 35, safety follow-up. The vaccine gave 300 ug of a 20-mer mutant IDH1 peptide subcutaneously per dose. Patients had eight vaccinations, in weeks 1, 3, 5, 7, 11, 15, 19 and 23. The protocol was immunoSEQ multiplex PCR, while the TCRdb copy is restricted to in-frame clones and leaves out a portion. The sample yields roughly 50,000 clones, 65% to 80% seen once. V gene TRBV29-1 combines with J gene TRBJ2-1; D possibly corresponds to TRBD1 (5 bases). The sample was PBMCs, taken from a glioma patient whose treatment included an IDH1 peptide vaccine. The source of this sequence is a man aged 35-49 years with glioma. Written as DNA, the CDR3 is TGCAGCGTGGTCCCAGGGTTTGTGGACAATGAGCAGTTCTTC. The encoded protein is CSVVPGFVDNEQFF.